Detailed here is one TCR beta chain. Its antigen is unknown. The germline CDR1 and CDR2 sequences are MNHEY and SVGAGI. The CDR3 is 13 residues long. V was pared by 7 bases and J by 2 bases, with 10 bases between. The data derive from a study of cytomegalovirus exposure and HLA in healthy donors. Broader study findings: A few of the chains that were CMV-associated were confirmed in vitro to be specific for CMV antigens.

It was with 60 Vbeta and 13 Jbeta primers that the PCR ran. Measured with immunoSEQ multiplex PCR; TCRdb has only the in-frame clones, and not every one. The table lists more than 65,000 clones, around 79% of them singletons. The chain carries TRBV6-5 and TRBJ2-3; D perhaps matches TRBD2 (5 bases). This TCR derives from a female donor in good health and CMV-seronegative. The sequenced material came from PBMCs. The DNA for the CDR3 is TGTGCCAGCACCCCCGGACTCACAGATACGCAGTATTTT. This translates into CASTPGLTDTQYF.